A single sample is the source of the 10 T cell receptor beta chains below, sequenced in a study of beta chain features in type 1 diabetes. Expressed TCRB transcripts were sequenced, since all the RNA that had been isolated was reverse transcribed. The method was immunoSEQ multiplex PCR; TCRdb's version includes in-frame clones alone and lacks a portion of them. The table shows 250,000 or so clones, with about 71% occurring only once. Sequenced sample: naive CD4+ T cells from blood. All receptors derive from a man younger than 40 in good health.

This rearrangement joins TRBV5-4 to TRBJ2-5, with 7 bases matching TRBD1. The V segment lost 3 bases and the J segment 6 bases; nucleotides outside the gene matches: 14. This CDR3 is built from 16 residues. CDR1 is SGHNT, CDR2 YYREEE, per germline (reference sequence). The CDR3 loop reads CASSSAPADRAKTQYF. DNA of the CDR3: TGTGCCAGCAGCTCCGCTCCAGCCGACAGGGCTAAGACCCAGTACTTC.

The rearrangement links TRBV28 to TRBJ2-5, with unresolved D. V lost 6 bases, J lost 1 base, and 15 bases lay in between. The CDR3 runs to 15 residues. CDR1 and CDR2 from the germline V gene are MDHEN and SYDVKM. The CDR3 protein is CASSLGPIPQETQYF. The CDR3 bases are TGTGCCAGCAGCCTCGGACCGATACCCCAAGAGACCCAGTACTTC.

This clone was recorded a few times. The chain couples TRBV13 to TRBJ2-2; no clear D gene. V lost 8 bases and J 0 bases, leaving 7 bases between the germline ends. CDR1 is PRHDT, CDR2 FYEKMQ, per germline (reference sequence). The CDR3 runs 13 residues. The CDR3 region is CASRAPNTGELFF. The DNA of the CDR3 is TGTGCCAGCCGGGCCCCGAACACCGGGGAGCTGTTTTTT.

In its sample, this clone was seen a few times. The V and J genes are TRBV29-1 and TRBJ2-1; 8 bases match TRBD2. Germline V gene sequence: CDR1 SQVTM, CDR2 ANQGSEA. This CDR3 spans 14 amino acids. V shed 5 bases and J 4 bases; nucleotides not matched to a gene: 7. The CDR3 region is CSVSGGPSYNEQFF. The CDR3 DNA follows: TGCAGCGTTTCGGGAGGGCCCTCGTACAATGAGCAGTTCTTC.

The CDR3 loop reads CASSITTGQTTYEQYF. DNA of the CDR3: TGTGCCAGTAGTATTACGACAGGACAGACGACCTACGAGCAGTACTTC. The chain is built from TRBV19 and TRBJ2-7, with a tentative D call TRBD1 (6 bases). CDR1 LNHDA and CDR2 SQIVND come from the germline V gene (reference sequence). The V gene lost 3 bases and the J gene lost 2 bases, with 17 bases spanning the gap. CDR3 length: 16 residues.

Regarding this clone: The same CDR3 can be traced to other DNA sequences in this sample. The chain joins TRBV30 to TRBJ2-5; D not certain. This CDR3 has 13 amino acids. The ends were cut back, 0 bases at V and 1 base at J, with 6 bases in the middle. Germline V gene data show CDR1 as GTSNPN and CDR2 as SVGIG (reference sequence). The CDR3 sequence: CAWSVLFQETQYF. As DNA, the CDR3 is TGTGCCTGGAGTGTACTATTCCAAGAGACCCAGTACTTC.

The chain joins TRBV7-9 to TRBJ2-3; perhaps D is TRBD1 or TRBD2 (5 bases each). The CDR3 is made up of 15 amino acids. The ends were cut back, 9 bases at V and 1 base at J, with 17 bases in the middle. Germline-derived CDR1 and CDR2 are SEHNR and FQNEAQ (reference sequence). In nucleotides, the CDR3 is TGTGCCAGTCTAGCTTGGGGCGTGGGCACAGATACGCAGTATTTT. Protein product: CASLAWGVGTDTQYF.

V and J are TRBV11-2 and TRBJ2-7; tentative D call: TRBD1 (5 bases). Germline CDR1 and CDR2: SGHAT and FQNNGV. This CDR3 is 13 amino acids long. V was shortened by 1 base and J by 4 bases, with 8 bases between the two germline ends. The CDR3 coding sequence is TGTGCCAGCAGCTTAGGCAGGGTTTACGAGCAGTACTTC. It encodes CASSLGRVYEQYF.

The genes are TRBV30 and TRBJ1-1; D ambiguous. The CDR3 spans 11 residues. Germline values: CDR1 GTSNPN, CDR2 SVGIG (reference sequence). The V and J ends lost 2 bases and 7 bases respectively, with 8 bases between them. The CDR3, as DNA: TGTGCCTGGAGTCCCCTCCATGAAGCTTTCTTT. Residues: CAWSPLHEAFF.

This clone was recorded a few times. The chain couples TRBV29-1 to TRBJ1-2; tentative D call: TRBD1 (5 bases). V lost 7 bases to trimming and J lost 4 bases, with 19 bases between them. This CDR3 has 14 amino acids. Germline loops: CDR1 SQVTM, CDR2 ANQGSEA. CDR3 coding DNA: TGCAGCGGGACAATACAGGAGACGGGCTATGGCTACACCTTC. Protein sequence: CSGTIQETGYGYTF.